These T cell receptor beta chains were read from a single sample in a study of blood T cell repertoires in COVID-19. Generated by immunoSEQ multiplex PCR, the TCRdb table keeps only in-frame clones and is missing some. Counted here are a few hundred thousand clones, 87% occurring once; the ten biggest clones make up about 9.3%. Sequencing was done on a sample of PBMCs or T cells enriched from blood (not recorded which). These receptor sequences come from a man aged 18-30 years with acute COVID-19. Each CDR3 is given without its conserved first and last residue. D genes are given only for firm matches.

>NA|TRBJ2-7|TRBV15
ATSRELQYEQY
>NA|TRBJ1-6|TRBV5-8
ASSLRQNSPLH
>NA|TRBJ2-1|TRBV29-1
SVVEQGEQF
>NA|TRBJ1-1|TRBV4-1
ASSQFMNTEAF
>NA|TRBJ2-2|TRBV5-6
ASSYPGVTGELF
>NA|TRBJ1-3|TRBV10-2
ASKVGGSGNTIY
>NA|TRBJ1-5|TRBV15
ATRGPANQPQH
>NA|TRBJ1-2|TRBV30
AWSAEGLFGYT
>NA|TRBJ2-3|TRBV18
ASSPYTDTQY
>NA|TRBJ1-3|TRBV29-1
SAVKQSSGNTIY